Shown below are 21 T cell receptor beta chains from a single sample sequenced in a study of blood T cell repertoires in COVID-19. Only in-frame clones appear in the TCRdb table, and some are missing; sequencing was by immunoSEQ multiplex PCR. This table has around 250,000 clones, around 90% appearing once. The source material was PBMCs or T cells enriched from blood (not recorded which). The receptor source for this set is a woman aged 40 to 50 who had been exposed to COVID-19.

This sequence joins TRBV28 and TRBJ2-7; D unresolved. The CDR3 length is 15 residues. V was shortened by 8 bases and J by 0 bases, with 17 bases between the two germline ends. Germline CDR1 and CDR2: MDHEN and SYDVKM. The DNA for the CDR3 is TGTGCCAGCTCCCCTACCAAAGGCGGCTCCTACGAGCAGTACGTC. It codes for CASSPTKGGSYEQYV.

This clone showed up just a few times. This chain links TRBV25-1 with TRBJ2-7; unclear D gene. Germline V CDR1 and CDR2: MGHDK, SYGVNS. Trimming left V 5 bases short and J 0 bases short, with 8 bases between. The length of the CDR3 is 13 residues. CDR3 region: CASSPPSSYEQYF. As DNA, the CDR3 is TGTGCCAGCAGTCCTCCCAGCTCCTACGAGCAGTACTTC.

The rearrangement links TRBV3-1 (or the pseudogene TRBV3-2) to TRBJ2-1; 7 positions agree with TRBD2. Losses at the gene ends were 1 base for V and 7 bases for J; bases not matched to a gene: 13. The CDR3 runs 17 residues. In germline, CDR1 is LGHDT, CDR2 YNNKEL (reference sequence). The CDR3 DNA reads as TGTGCCAGCAGCCAAGCACCTGGGACGGTGCGGGGGAATGAGCAGTTCTTC. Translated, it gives CASSQAPGTVRGNEQFF.

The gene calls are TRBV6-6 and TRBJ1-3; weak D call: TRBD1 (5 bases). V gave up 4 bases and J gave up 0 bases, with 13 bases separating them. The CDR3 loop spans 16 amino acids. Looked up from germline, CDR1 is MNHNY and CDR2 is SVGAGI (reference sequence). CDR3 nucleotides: TGTGCCAGCAGTTGGGGGGGGTCGAACTCTGGAAACACCATATATTTT. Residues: CASSWGGSNSGNTIYF.

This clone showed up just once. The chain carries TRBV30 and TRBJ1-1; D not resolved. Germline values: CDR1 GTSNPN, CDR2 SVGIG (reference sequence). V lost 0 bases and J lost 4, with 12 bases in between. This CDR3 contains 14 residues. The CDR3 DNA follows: TGTGCCTGGAGTGTACGAGGGTTGGGCACTGAAGCTTTCTTT. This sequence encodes CAWSVRGLGTEAFF.

CDR3 amino acids: CASSQDLGTEQYF. For the CDR3, the DNA is TGTGCCAGCAGCCAAGATCTCGGGACAGAGCAGTACTTC. V is TRBV4-2 and J is TRBJ2-7, with D maybe TRBD1 (6 bases). The CDR3 totals 13 residues. Germline assignment: CDR1 LGHNA and CDR2 YNFKEQ. V gave up 0 bases and J gave up 7 bases, with 10 bases separating them.

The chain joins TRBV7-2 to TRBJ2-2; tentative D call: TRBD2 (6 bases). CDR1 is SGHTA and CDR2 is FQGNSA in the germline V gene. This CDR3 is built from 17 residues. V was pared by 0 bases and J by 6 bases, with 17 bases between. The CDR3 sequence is CASSLALVAGTSGELFF. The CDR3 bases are TGTGCCAGCAGCTTAGCGCTAGTGGCGGGAACGTCCGGGGAGCTGTTTTTT.

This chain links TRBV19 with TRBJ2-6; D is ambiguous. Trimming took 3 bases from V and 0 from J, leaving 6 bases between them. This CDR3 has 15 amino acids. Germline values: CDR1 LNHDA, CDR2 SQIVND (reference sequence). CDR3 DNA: TGTGCCAGTAGTATGTCGTTCTCTGGGGCCAACGTCCTGACTTTC. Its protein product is CASSMSFSGANVLTF. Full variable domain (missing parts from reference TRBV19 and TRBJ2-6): DGGITQSPKYLFRKEGQNVTLSCEQNLNHDAMYWYRQDPGQGLRLIYYSQIVNDFQKGDIAEGYSVSREKKESFPLTVTSAQKNPTAFYLCASSMSFSGANVLTFGAGSRLTVL.

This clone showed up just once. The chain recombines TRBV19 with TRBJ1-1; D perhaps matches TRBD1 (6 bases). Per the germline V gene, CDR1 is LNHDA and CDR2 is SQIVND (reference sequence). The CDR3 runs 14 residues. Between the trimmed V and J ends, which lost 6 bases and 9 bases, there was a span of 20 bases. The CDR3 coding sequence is TGTGCCAGTAGGACAAAAGGGGGGGCGTTCCAAGCTTTCTTT. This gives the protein CASRTKGGAFQAFF. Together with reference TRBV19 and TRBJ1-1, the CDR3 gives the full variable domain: DGGITQSPKYLFRKEGQNVTLSCEQNLNHDAMYWYRQDPGQGLRLIYYSQIVNDFQKGDIAEGYSVSREKKESFPLTVTSAQKNPTAFYLCASRTKGGAFQAFFGQGTRLTVV.

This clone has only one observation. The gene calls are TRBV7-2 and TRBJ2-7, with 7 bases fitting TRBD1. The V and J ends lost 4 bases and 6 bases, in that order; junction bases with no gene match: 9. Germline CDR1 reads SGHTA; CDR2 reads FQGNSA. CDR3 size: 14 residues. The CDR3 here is CASSSRRDSPEQYV. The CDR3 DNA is TGTGCCAGCAGCTCCCGCAGGGACAGTCCCGAGCAGTACGTC.

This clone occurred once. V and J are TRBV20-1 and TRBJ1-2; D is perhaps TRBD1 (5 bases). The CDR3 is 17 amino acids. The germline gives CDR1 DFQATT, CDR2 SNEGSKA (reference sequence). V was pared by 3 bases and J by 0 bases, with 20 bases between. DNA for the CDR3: TGCAGTGCTAGTCCCCCCTCAGACAGACAGCCTAACTATGGCTACACCTTC. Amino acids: CSASPPSDRQPNYGYTF.

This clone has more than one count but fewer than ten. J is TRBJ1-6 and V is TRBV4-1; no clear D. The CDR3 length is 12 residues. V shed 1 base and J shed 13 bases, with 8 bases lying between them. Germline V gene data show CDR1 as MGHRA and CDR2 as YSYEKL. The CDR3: CASSQGVWPLHF. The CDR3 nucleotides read TGCGCCAGCAGCCAAGGCGTGTGGCCCCTCCACTTT.

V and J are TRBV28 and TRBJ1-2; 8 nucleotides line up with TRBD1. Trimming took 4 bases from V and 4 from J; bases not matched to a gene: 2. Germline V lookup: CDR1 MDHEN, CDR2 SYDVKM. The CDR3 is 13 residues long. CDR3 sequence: CASSYRGSYGYTF. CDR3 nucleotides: TGTGCCAGCAGTTACAGGGGGAGCTATGGCTACACCTTC.

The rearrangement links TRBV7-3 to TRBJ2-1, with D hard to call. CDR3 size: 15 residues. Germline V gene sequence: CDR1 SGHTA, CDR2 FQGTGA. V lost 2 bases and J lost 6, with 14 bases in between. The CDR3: CASSLLRVTFNEQFF. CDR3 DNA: TGTGCCAGCAGCTTACTCCGGGTCACCTTCAATGAGCAGTTCTTC.

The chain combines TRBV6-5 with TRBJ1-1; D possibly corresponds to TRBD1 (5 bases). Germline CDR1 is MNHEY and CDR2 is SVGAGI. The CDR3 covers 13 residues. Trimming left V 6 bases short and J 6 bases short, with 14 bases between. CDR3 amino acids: CASRRGAGPEAFF. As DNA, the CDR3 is TGTGCCAGCAGAAGGGGCGCCGGCCCTGAAGCTTTCTTT.

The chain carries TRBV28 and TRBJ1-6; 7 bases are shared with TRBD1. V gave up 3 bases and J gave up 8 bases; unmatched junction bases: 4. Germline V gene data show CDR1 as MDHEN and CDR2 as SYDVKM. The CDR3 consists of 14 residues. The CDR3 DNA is TGTGCCAGCAGTTTCCGGGACAGATATTCACCCCTCCACTTT. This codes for CASSFRDRYSPLHF.

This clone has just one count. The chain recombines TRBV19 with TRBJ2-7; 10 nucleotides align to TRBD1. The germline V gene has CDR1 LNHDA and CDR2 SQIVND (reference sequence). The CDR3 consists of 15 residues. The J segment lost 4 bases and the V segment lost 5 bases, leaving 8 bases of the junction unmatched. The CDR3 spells CASSPRTGGGYEQYF. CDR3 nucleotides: TGTGCCAGTAGTCCTCGGACAGGGGGGGGTTACGAGCAGTACTTC.

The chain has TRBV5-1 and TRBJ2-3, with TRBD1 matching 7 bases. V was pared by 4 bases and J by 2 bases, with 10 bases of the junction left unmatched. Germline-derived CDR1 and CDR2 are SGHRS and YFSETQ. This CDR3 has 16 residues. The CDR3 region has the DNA TGCGCCAGCAGCGCCGCAAACAGGGGTATCACAGATACGCAGTATTTT. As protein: CASSAANRGITDTQYF.

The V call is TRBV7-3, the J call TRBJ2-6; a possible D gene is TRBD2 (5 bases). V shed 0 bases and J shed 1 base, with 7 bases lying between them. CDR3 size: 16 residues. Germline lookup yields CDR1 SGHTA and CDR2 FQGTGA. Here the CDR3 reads CASSLTRASGANVLTF. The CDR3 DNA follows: TGTGCCAGCAGCTTAACGCGGGCTTCTGGGGCCAACGTCCTGACTTTC.

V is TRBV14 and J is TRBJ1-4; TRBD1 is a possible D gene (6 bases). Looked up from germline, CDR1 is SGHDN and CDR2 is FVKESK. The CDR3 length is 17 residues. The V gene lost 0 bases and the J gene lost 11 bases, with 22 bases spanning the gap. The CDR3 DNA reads TGTGCCAGCAGCCAAGATTATCGAGGTGGAACAGGGCAGAAACTGTTTTTT. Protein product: CASSQDYRGGTGQKLFF.

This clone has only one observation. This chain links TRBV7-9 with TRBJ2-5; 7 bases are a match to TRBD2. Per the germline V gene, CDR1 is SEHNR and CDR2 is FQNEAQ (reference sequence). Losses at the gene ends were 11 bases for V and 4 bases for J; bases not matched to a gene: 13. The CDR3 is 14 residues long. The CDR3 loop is CASSTKAGIETQYF. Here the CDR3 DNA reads TGTGCCTCCTCCACTAAAGCGGGGATAGAGACCCAGTACTTC. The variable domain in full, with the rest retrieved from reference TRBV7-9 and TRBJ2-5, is DTGVSQNPRHKITKRGQNVTFRCDPISEHNRLYWYRQTLGQGPEFLTYFQNEAQLEKSRLLSDRFSAERPKGSFSTLEIQRTEQGDSAMYLCASSTKAGIETQYFGPGTRLLVL.